This T cell receptor (beta chain) was identified during a study of T cells in Graves' hyperthyroidism and ophthalmopathy. TCR beta CDR3 region amplification was performed from RNA transcripts. Using the HTBI primer set, a first-round RT-PCR was run on the TCR CDR3. TCRdb independently ran MiXCR on the multiplex PCR reads; one entry per CDR3 protein. The data show roughly 700,000 distinct CDR3 sequences, roughly a third seen once. Study-wide results and limits: Most thyroid clonotypes with frequency above 0.001 were detected in blood.

Germline CDR1 LGHNA, CDR2 YSLEER. The length of the CDR3 is 15 residues. Trimming shortened V by 0 bases and J by 0 bases, and 6 bases separated the two germline ends. This clonotype was observed many times. Its cognate antigen is unknown. Patients were aged 18 to 65, had disease duration under 2 months, and had newly diagnosed hyperthyroidism. Used for diagnoses were clinical symptoms, serum thyroxine and TRAb, thyroid ultrasound and orbital computed tomography. This TCR was recovered from a woman aged 40 to 50 with Graves' hyperthyroidism. The rearrangement links TRBV4-3 to TRBJ1-5, with D unclear. Sequenced input: blood. The CDR3 coding sequence is TGCGCCAGCAGCCAAGAGCGGTATAGCAATCAGCCCCAGCATTTT. Encoded protein: CASSQERYSNQPQHF.